This T cell receptor beta chain derives from a study of identical twins. Germline V gene data show CDR1 as SGHVS and CDR2 as FNYEAQ. Trimming removed 4 bases at V and 2 bases at J, with 13 bases between. The CDR3 contains 15 residues. Study-wide results and caveats: Excess low generation probability was seen in twin-shared out-of-frame alpha sequences. Carriage of fewer insertions was seen in abundant cord blood beta clonotypes, whereas memory repertoires showed none.

This clonotype was recorded at least ten times. Its antigen is undetermined. TCRdb re-derived calls from the 5' RACE reads in MiXCR, one entry per CDR3 protein. Altogether hundreds of thousands of distinct CDR3 sequences are present, roughly 6.2% being singletons, with the ten largest covering 1.5% to 2%. The sequence was collected from a young man in good health. Sequenced input: naive T cells sorted from blood. The J gene is TRBJ2-3, the V gene TRBV7-6, with D perhaps TRBD1 or TRBD2 (5 bases each). The CDR3 DNA reads as TGTGCCAGCAGCTCATCGAGGGGCTACACAGATACGCAGTATTTT. Translating it yields CASSSSRGYTDTQYF.